A single sample is the source of the 23 T cell receptor beta chains below, sequenced in a study of cytomegalovirus exposure and HLA in healthy donors. PCR used 60 Vbeta primers and 13 Jbeta primers. Using immunoSEQ multiplex PCR, the repertoire was profiled, and TCRdb retains in-frame clones only, with some absent. The table includes about 160,000 clones, around 75% detected once. Sequenced material: PBMCs. These receptors were collected from a woman aged 45-65 years in good health and CMV-seropositive.

The chain uses TRBV7-2 and TRBJ1-5, with no clear D. The V end was cut by 4 bases, the J end by 4 bases, with 17 bases between. Germline values: CDR1 SGHTA, CDR2 FQGNSA. The CDR3 is 16 amino acids. The CDR3 is CASSSAQAGANQPQHF. CDR3 DNA: TGTGCCAGCAGCTCAGCCCAGGCGGGAGCGAATCAGCCCCAGCATTTT.

This clone appeared a few times. The chain carries TRBV18 and TRBJ1-6; perhaps TRBD1 as D (6 bases). Deletions cut 3 bases from V and 5 bases from J, with 8 bases between. The CDR3 runs 14 residues. Per germline, CDR1 KGHSH and CDR2 LQKENI. The CDR3 here is CASSPDSHNSPLHF. Here the CDR3 DNA reads TGTGCCAGCTCACCGGACAGCCATAATTCACCCCTCCACTTT.

The CDR3 bases are TGTGCCAGCAGTTTACAATCAGGGCCCCTCCACTTT. Its translation is CASSLQSGPLHF. This chain joins TRBV6-5 and TRBJ1-6, with a tentative D call TRBD1 (5 bases). V lost 4 bases to trimming and J lost 13 bases, with 11 bases between them. From germline, CDR1 is MNHEY and CDR2 SVGAGI. This CDR3 is built from 12 residues.

Regarding this clone: The conserved final phenylalanine or tryptophan is absent from the CDR3, which likely points to a read error. This chain connects TRBV6-5 to TRBJ1-3, with D hard to call. Germline loops: CDR1 MNHEY, CDR2 SVGAGI. This CDR3 comprises 15 residues. V lost 6 bases and J 4 bases, leaving 16 bases between the germline ends. The CDR3 bases are TGTGCCAGCAGCTCTACCGAGGCTTACGGAAACACCATATATCTT. Its protein product is CASSSTEAYGNTIYL.

The gene calls are TRBV5-4 and TRBJ2-7, with D uncertain. V lost 0 bases and J lost 6, with 7 bases in between. The CDR3 has 12 amino acids. Germline lookup yields CDR1 SGHNT and CDR2 YYREEE (reference sequence). The CDR3 reads CASSLAAGEQYF. The DNA for the CDR3 is TGTGCCAGCAGCTTGGCCGCAGGCGAGCAGTACTTC.

CDR3 in DNA: TGTGCCAGCAGTTTAGAGGCGGGGGGCTCCTACGAGCAGTACTTC. This sequence encodes CASSLEAGGSYEQYF. This sequence joins TRBV27 and TRBJ2-7, with 8 bases identical to TRBD2. Germline CDR1 is MNHEY and CDR2 is SMNVEV (reference sequence). J gave up 0 bases and V 2 bases, and 3 bases lay outside the gene matches. This CDR3 contains 15 residues.

Turning to this clone: The junction departs from germline at one end; a sequencing error may be responsible. The V call is TRBV4-1, the J call TRBJ1-4; TRBD1 is a possible D gene (6 bases). The CDR3 extends over 17 amino acids. Germline CDR1 is MGHRA and CDR2 is YSYEKL. The CDR3 DNA follows: TGCGCCAGCAGCCAAGTGGGGCAGGGGCTACGAAATGAAGAACTGTTTTTT. This codes for CASSQVGQGLRNEELFF.

The V and J genes are TRBV27 and TRBJ1-4; D is unclear. V lost 7 bases to trimming and J lost 6 bases, with 9 bases between them. The CDR3 has 12 amino acids. Per germline, CDR1 MNHEY and CDR2 SMNVEV (reference sequence). CDR3 sequence (DNA): TGTGCCAGCATGGGGAGGGATGAAAAACTGTTTTTT. Protein product: CASMGRDEKLFF. Using reference TRBV27 and TRBJ1-4 for the parts outside the CDR3, the full variable domain is EAQVTQNPRYLITVTGKKLTVTCSQNMNHEYMSWYRQDPGLGLRQIYYSMNVEVTDKGDVPEGYKVSRKEKRNFPLILESPSPNQTSLYFCASMGRDEKLFFGSGTQLSVL.

The genes are TRBV2 and TRBJ2-1, with 12 bases matching TRBD2. CDR1 and CDR2 (germline): SNHLY, FYNNEI. The length of the CDR3 is 18 residues. V gave up 1 base and J gave up 9 bases; unmatched junction bases: 13. The CDR3 region has the DNA TGTGCCAGCAGTGAAGAAAGCAATCTAGCGGGGGGGTTGGGTGAGCAGTTCTTC. Encoded protein: CASSEESNLAGGLGEQFF.

The V and J genes are TRBV13 and TRBJ2-7; 12 nucleotides align to TRBD2. Per the germline V gene, CDR1 is PRHDT and CDR2 is FYEKMQ (reference sequence). V dropped 1 base and J dropped 6; count of bases not matched to a gene: 7. The CDR3 has 16 amino acids. The CDR3 reads CASSLDRTSGAREQYF. CDR3 sequence (DNA): TGTGCCAGCAGCTTAGACCGGACTAGCGGGGCGCGCGAGCAGTACTTC.

The CDR3 DNA reads TGTGCCAGCAGTGAAGGACCCTATACCGGGACAGAGGGGAAAGCTTTCTTT. Its translation: CASSEGPYTGTEGKAFF. The chain employs TRBV6-1 and TRBJ1-1, with 7 nucleotides matching TRBD1. Trimming removed 1 base from V and 9 bases from J; junction bases left unmatched: 17. The CDR3 covers 17 residues. Germline V CDR1 and CDR2: MNHNS, SASEGT.

The chain couples TRBV25-1 to TRBJ1-6, with a weak D call TRBD1 (6 bases). The CDR3 length is 15 residues. Germline loops: CDR1 MGHDK, CDR2 SYGVNS. The V gene lost 7 bases and the J gene lost 6 bases, with 16 bases spanning the gap. CDR3 residues: CASTQGTSRNSPLHF. Written as DNA, the CDR3 is TGTGCCAGCACCCAGGGGACATCTCGTAATTCACCCCTCCACTTT. Full variable domain (rest looked up from reference TRBV25-1 and TRBJ1-6): EADIYQTPRYLVIGTGKKITLECSQTMGHDKMYWYQQDPGMELHLIHYSYGVNSTEKGDLSSESTVSRIRTEHFPLTLESARPSHTSQYLCASTQGTSRNSPLHFGNGTRLTVT.

The rearrangement uses TRBV7-9 and TRBJ1-2; 9 nucleotides align to TRBD1. The V and J ends lost 5 bases and 4 bases, in that order; junction bases with no gene match: 8. Germline CDR1 reads SEHNR; CDR2 reads FQNEAQ (reference sequence). The CDR3 spans 15 residues. The CDR3 sequence is CASSSTGGTGYGYTF. DNA of the CDR3: TGTGCCAGCAGCAGTACAGGGGGCACAGGCTATGGCTACACCTTC. The full variable domain, its missing parts supplied by reference TRBV7-9 and TRBJ1-2, is DTGVSQNPRHKITKRGQNVTFRCDPISEHNRLYWYRQTLGQGPEFLTYFQNEAQLEKSRLLSDRFSAERPKGSFSTLEIQRTEQGDSAMYLCASSSTGGTGYGYTFGSGTRLTVV.

The chain employs TRBV18 and TRBJ2-6; D is ambiguous. V lost 2 bases, J lost 0 bases, and 5 bases lay in between. Per the germline V gene, CDR1 is KGHSH and CDR2 is LQKENI. There are 15 residues in the CDR3. The CDR3 reads CASSPGASGANVLTF. CDR3 nucleotides: TGTGCCAGCTCACCAGGAGCCTCTGGGGCCAACGTCCTGACTTTC.

This sequence joins TRBV6-1 and TRBJ2-2; TRBD1 matches at 7 bases. CDR1 MNHNS and CDR2 SASEGT come from the germline V gene. J gave up 1 base and V 7 bases, and 3 bases lay outside the gene matches. This CDR3 has 14 residues. The CDR3 sequence: CASTRQGNTGELFF. The DNA of the CDR3 is TGTGCCAGCACCCGACAGGGGAACACCGGGGAGCTGTTTTTT.

This sequence joins TRBV14 and TRBJ2-5; D is unclear. The V end was cut by 1 base, the J end by 4 bases, with 10 bases between. The germline CDR1 and CDR2 sequences are SGHDN and FVKESK. The CDR3 length is 14 residues. CDR3 region: CASSQGARSETQYF. DNA for the CDR3: TGTGCCAGCAGCCAAGGGGCTCGGTCAGAGACCCAGTACTTC. Drawing the rest from reference TRBV14 and TRBJ2-5, the complete variable domain is EAGVTQFPSHSVIEKGQTVTLRCDPISGHDNLYWYRRVMGKEIKFLLHFVKESKQDESGMPNNRFLAERTGGTYSTLKVQPAELEDSGVYFCASSQGARSETQYFGPGTRLLVL.

This chain joins TRBV19 and TRBJ1-5; TRBD1 is a possible D gene (6 bases). This CDR3 contains 14 residues. V lost 6 bases and J lost 2, with 11 bases in between. CDR1 and CDR2 from the germline V gene are LNHDA and SQIVND (reference sequence). CDR3 bases: TGTGCCAGTAGCCTAACAGGGCGCAATCAGCCCCAGCATTTT. Protein: CASSLTGRNQPQHF.

This chain connects TRBV2 to TRBJ2-1; tentatively, D is TRBD2 (6 bases). The CDR3 has 16 amino acids. The germline gives CDR1 SNHLY, CDR2 FYNNEI. V dropped 5 bases and J dropped 2 bases, with 16 bases sitting between them. CDR3 loop: CASSTRDSRTYNEQFF. CDR3 DNA sequence: TGTGCCAGCAGTACCCGGGACTCACGAACCTACAATGAGCAGTTCTTC.

The chain links TRBV7-9 to TRBJ1-6; D call uncertain. The V end lost 6 bases, the J end lost 5 bases, and 8 bases lay between the germline ends. CDR3 length equals 13 residues. In germline, CDR1 is SEHNR, CDR2 FQNEAQ (reference sequence). CDR3: CASSRRDNSPLHF. In DNA form, the CDR3 reads TGTGCCAGCAGTCGACGGGATAATTCACCCCTCCACTTT.

This chain links TRBV7-9 with TRBJ2-7; D perhaps matches TRBD2 (5 bases). The CDR3 totals 15 residues. Germline-derived CDR1 and CDR2 are SEHNR and FQNEAQ (reference sequence). V gave up 0 bases and J gave up 3 bases, with 12 bases separating them. CDR3 nucleotide sequence: TGTGCCAGCAGCTTAGCCGGTGAGGCGGGCTACGAGCAGTACTTC. It specifies CASSLAGEAGYEQYF.

This chain joins TRBV5-1 and TRBJ2-7, with 9 bases that match TRBD2. The CDR3 covers 15 residues. V was pared by 0 bases and J by 2 bases, with 3 bases of the junction left unmatched. Germline assignment: CDR1 SGHRS and CDR2 YFSETQ. The CDR3 sequence: CASSLVAGEAYEQYF. The CDR3 bases are TGCGCCAGCAGCTTGGTAGCGGGGGAAGCCTACGAGCAGTACTTC. Filled out from reference TRBV5-1 and TRBJ2-7, the complete variable domain reads KAGVTQTPRYLIKTRGQQVTLSCSPISGHRSVSWYQQTPGQGLQFLFEYFSETQRNKGNFPGRFSGRQFSNSRSEMNVSTLELGDSALYLCASSLVAGEAYEQYFGPGTRLTVT.

The J gene is TRBJ1-2, the V gene TRBV7-8; no firm D call. CDR1 is SGHVS and CDR2 is FQNEAQ in the germline V gene. The CDR3 extends over 15 amino acids. Deletions cut 5 bases from V and 1 base from J, with 14 bases between. CDR3 DNA: TGTGCCAGCAGCCCAGACGTACGGAGTAACTATGGCTACACCTTC. It codes for CASSPDVRSNYGYTF.

The genes are TRBV11-2 and TRBJ1-4; a weak D match, TRBD1 (6 bases). V lost 3 bases and J lost 13, with 12 bases in between. Germline V gene sequence: CDR1 SGHAT, CDR2 FQNNGV. CDR3 length equals 12 residues. CDR3 in amino acids: CASSFNRDRLFF. The CDR3 DNA reads as TGTGCCAGCAGCTTTAACAGGGACCGACTGTTTTTT.